Listed below are T cell receptor beta chains from one sample, sequenced in a study of blood T cells in healthy people across ages. TCRdb passed the 5' RACE reads through MiXCR, listing each CDR3 protein once. The data contain roughly 2 million distinct CDR3 sequences, around half of them singletons. The sequencing sample was made of blood. The receptors derive from a woman aged 40 to 55 in good health. The CDR3 runs from the conserved cysteine through the conserved F or W. A D gene is named only where the DNA matches it firmly. Clone size, where shown, is once, few, many, or a class for clones that have expanded.

D	V	size	J	length	DNA	CDR3
TRBD2	TRBV5-1	NA	TRBJ2-3	16	TGCGCCAGCAGGGGCTTAGCGGGGGTTAGCACAGATACGCAGTATTTT	CASRGLAGVSTDTQYF
TRBD1	TRBV5-1	NA	TRBJ2-4	17	TGCGCCAGCACCCCGGGACAGGGGACTCTAGCCAAAAACATTCAGTACTTC	CASTPGQGTLAKNIQYF
NA	TRBV3-1	NA	TRBJ2-1	15	TGTGCCAGCAGCCAAGTTGGAGGGGGGCACAATGAGCAGTTCTTC	CASSQVGGGHNEQFF
NA	TRBV6-5	NA	TRBJ1-2	14	TGTGCCAGCAGCCCACCGGGACATATGCCTGGCTACACCTTC	CASSPPGHMPGYTF
NA	TRBV6-5	NA	TRBJ1-6	16	TGTGCCAGCAATTCCCAGGGGAAAATCTATAATTCACCCCTCCACTTT	CASNSQGKIYNSPLHF
NA	TRBV5-1	NA	TRBJ1-1	14	TGCGCCAGCAGCGAAAGGGCTCTGAACACTGAAGCTTTCTTT	CASSERALNTEAFF
NA	TRBV3-1	NA	TRBJ2-5	18	TGTGCCAGCAGCCAATACTTCGATGAGGGCTGGGTTCAAGAGACCCAGTACTTC	CASSQYFDEGWVQETQYF
NA	TRBV29-1	few	TRBJ2-3	14	TGCAGCGTTGTAGCCGGGGGCGGTCCAGATACGCAGTATTTT	CSVVAGGGPDTQYF
NA	TRBV10-3	NA	TRBJ2-1	12	TGTGCCATCAGTCTCAGCGCCAATGAGCAGTTCTTC	CAISLSANEQFF
TRBD1	TRBV4-1	NA	TRBJ2-1	16	TGCGCCAGCAGCCAAATTCCGGGACAGGTCCTCAATGAGCAGTTCTTC	CASSQIPGQVLNEQFF
NA	TRBV3-1	NA	TRBJ2-5	14	TGTGCCAGCAGCCACAGAGCGTACCAAGAGACCCAGTACTTC	CASSHRAYQETQYF
TRBD2	TRBV20-1	NA	TRBJ2-1	19	TGCAGTGCTAGAGATTTGGGGGGGACTTCCCCTAGCTCCTACAATGAGCAGTTCTTC	CSARDLGGTSPSSYNEQFF
NA	TRBV6-2/TRBV6-3	NA	TRBJ2-7	14	TGTGCCAGCAGACGGCGGGAAGCTTACTACGAGCAGTACTTC	CASRRREAYYEQYF
NA	TRBV27	NA	TRBJ2-4	13	TGTGCCAGCAGTCCGGCCAGTCAAAACATTCAGTACTTC	CASSPASQNIQYF
NA	TRBV7-6	NA	TRBJ2-2	16	TGTGCCAGCAGCTTCGGGGCCGGGGCGAACACCGGGGAGCTGTTTTTT	CASSFGAGANTGELFF
NA	TRBV18	few	TRBJ2-7	14	TGTGCCAGCTCACCCCGAACCGGACGGGACGAGCAGTACTTC	CASSPRTGRDEQYF
NA	TRBV5-1	NA	TRBJ2-6	15	TGCGCCAGCAGCTTTGGGGATCCCAACGCCAACGTCCTGACTTTC	CASSFGDPNANVLTF
NA	TRBV7-9	NA	TRBJ2-1	15	TGTGCCAGCAGCTTACAGGGCAGGTCGGATGATGAGCAGTTCTTC	CASSLQGRSDDEQFF
NA	TRBV6-5	NA	TRBJ2-3	14	TGTGCCAGCAGTTACTCGCTAGGGACAGATACGCAGTATTTT	CASSYSLGTDTQYF
TRBD1	TRBV12-5	NA	TRBJ2-5	18	TGTGCTAGTGGTTTAGGGGACAGGGGGCTCCAAGATCAAGAGACCCAGTACTTC	CASGLGDRGLQDQETQYF
NA	TRBV20-1	few	TRBJ1-2	16	TGCAGTGCTAGCGATCTCAACAGAGCGTCATGGTATGGCTACACCTTC	CSASDLNRASWYGYTF
NA	TRBV14	NA	TRBJ2-1	17	TGTGCCAGCAGCCAAGTATTTAAAGAGACAAGACACAATGAGCAGTTCTTC	CASSQVFKETRHNEQFF
TRBD2	TRBV4-2	once	TRBJ2-1	16	TGTGCCAGCAGCCGCCTAGGCGGGGGGATCATCAATGAGCAGTTCTTC	CASSRLGGGIINEQFF
TRBD1	TRBV19	NA	TRBJ2-5	13	TGTGCCACAGGACAGGGGGCTAGGGGGACCCAGTACTTC	CATGQGARGTQYF
NA	TRBV20-1	NA	TRBJ2-7	15	TGCAGTGCTAGAGAGTCGGTAAGGGGATCCTACGAGCAGTACTTC	CSARESVRGSYEQYF
TRBD1	TRBV28	few	TRBJ1-2	14	TGTGCCAGCACTCAACAGGGGATCAACTATGGCTACACCTTC	CASTQQGINYGYTF
TRBD2	TRBV12-3/TRBV12-4	NA	TRBJ2-7	16	TGTGCCAGCAGGGGTGCCGGGACTAGCGGGAGCCACGAGCAGTACTTC	CASRGAGTSGSHEQYF
TRBD1	TRBV12-3/TRBV12-4	NA	TRBJ1-5	15	TGTGCCAGCAGTGCCACAGGGGGTATCAATCAGCCCCAGCATTTT	CASSATGGINQPQHF
TRBD2	TRBV12-3/TRBV12-4	NA	TRBJ2-1	15	TGTGCCAGCAGTTTTCCCCAACTAGCGGGCAATGAGCAGTTCTTC	CASSFPQLAGNEQFF
NA	TRBV7-2	few	TRBJ2-7	13	TGTGCCAGCAGCTTGGGGGGTATCTACGAGCAGTACTTC	CASSLGGIYEQYF
NA	TRBV7-9	few	TRBJ2-1	14	TGTGCCAGCAGCAGCTGGACACAGTACAATGAGCAGTTCTTC	CASSSWTQYNEQFF
NA	TRBV20-1	NA	TRBJ2-7	12	TGCAGTGCTCAGAAGTGGGGGGACGAGCAGTACTTC	CSAQKWGDEQYF
TRBD2	TRBV2	NA	TRBJ2-1	14	TGTGCCATCACGGGAGGGATCTCCTACAATGAGCAGTTCTTC	CAITGGISYNEQFF
NA	TRBV9	few	TRBJ1-2	14	TGTGCCAGCAGCGTTTGGGAGTCTAACTATGGCTACACCTTC	CASSVWESNYGYTF
TRBD1	TRBV4-1	once	TRBJ1-2	15	TGCGCCAGCAGCCAAGGGGACAGGGGGCAAAATAGCTACACCTTC	CASSQGDRGQNSYTF
NA	TRBV24-1	few	TRBJ2-1	18	TGTGCCACCAGTGATTTGCAGGTCAGGGGGGGTTTCTACAATGAGCAGTTCTTC	CATSDLQVRGGFYNEQFF
NA	TRBV18	NA	TRBJ2-3	15	TGTGCCAGCTCAGCAGGTCAACTTAGCACAGATACGCAGTATTTT	CASSAGQLSTDTQYF
TRBD2	TRBV5-1	NA	TRBJ2-5	18	TGCGCCAGCAGCTTGGGCCTAGCGGGGTCACTCGGGTCTACTGAGCAGTACTTC	CASSLGLAGSLGSTEQYF
NA	TRBV7-9	NA	TRBJ2-7	14	TGTGCCAGCACCCGGGGGACGGGAACCTACGAGCAGTACTTC	CASTRGTGTYEQYF
TRBD1	TRBV2	few	TRBJ2-1	15	TGTGCCAGCAGACCCGACAGGGCCTCCTACAATGAGCAGTTCTTC	CASRPDRASYNEQFF
TRBD1	TRBV12-3/TRBV12-4	NA	TRBJ2-2	16	TGTGCCAGCAGGCCGGGACAGAGGATTTACACCGGGGAGCTGTTTTTT	CASRPGQRIYTGELFF
TRBD2	TRBV12-3/TRBV12-4	NA	TRBJ2-7	17	TGTGCCAGCAGTTTCCGTATTGAACGACGAGGGAGGGGCGAGCAGTACTTC	CASSFRIERRGRGEQYF
NA	TRBV15	once	TRBJ2-7	14	TGTGCTACCAGCAGAGGAGACCAGTCGGGCGAGCAGTACTTC	CATSRGDQSGEQYF
TRBD2	TRBV28	NA	TRBJ2-1	15	TGTGCCAGCAGGGGTAGCGGGGGTATTTACAATGAGCAGTTCTTC	CASRGSGGIYNEQFF
NA	TRBV6-2/TRBV6-3	few	TRBJ1-2	14	TGTGCCAGCAGTTTAACAGGGATTGAATATGGCTACACCTTC	CASSLTGIEYGYTF
TRBD2	TRBV7-2	few	TRBJ2-1	16	TGTGCCAGCAGCTTAGTTAGGTCTAGCGGAGACAATGAGCAGTTCTTC	CASSLVRSSGDNEQFF
NA	TRBV28	few	TRBJ2-7	14	TGTGCCAGCAGTTTGTCGATCCCAGCCTACGAGCAGTACTTC	CASSLSIPAYEQYF
TRBD1	TRBV5-1	once	TRBJ2-7	17	TGCGCCAGCAGCTTGGCCGACGGGACAGTTCGCAACAATGAGCAGTACTTC	CASSLADGTVRNNEQYF
NA	TRBV6-5	NA	TRBJ2-1	14	TGTGCCAGCAGCGCTCTTTCCGTGTACAATGAGCAGTTCTTC	CASSALSVYNEQFF
NA	TRBV20-1	NA	TRBJ2-7	12	TGCAGCGCTAGCCAGACAGGTGACGAGCAGTACTTC	CSASQTGDEQYF
TRBD2	TRBV4-3	many	TRBJ2-3	15	TGTGCCAGCAGCCAAGTGGGGGGGAGCACAGATACGCAGTATTTT	CASSQVGGSTDTQYF
TRBD1	TRBV6-5	NA	TRBJ2-7	16	TGTGCCAGCAGTTACTCGTCGGGACAGACAGTCTACGAGCAGTACTTC	CASSYSSGQTVYEQYF
TRBD2	TRBV7-2	few	TRBJ2-3	16	TGTGCCAGCAGCTCTCGACTAGCGGGGCGTACAGATACGCAGTATTTT	CASSSRLAGRTDTQYF
TRBD1	TRBV12-3/TRBV12-4	few	TRBJ2-4	21	TGTGCCAGCAGTGGATCCAAACTCCCAGGGACAGCACCACTAGCCAAAAACATTCAGTACTTC	CASSGSKLPGTAPLAKNIQYF
NA	TRBV20-1	NA	TRBJ2-7	12	TGCAGTGCTAGTGGCCGAAGGGACGAGCAGTACTTC	CSASGRRDEQYF